The 5 T cell receptor beta chains listed next were all sequenced from one sample in a study of cytomegalovirus exposure and HLA in healthy donors (dated by TCRdb to about 2017). To prepare the library, the immunoSEQ multiplex PCR assay was applied. For the multiplex PCR, a mixture combining 60 forward primers for TCR Vbeta segments and 13 reverse primers for TCR Jbeta segments was used. The immuneACCESS repertoire file appears here via TCRdb, limited to in-frame rearrangements. These files lack a portion of the clones; in checked studies, under half of the deficit traces to unresolved V genes, and the cause of the others is not known. This sample gives about 140,000 clones in total; more than 70% of them show up just once. About 2.5% of the sample belongs to the ten largest clones. The sample consisted of PBMCs. The receptor source for this set is a man aged 50 or older in good health and CMV-seronegative.

In this sample, this clone turned up once. This chain joins TRBV2 and TRBJ1-2, with D unclear. Germline values: CDR1 SNHLY, CDR2 FYNNEI. The CDR3 length is 13 residues. V lost 9 bases and J lost 5, with 16 bases in between. In DNA, the CDR3 is TGTGCCAGTCCTCAGGCGGGCCTTTATGGCTACACCTTC. Encoded protein: CASPQAGLYGYTF.

The chain has TRBV29-1 and TRBJ2-7, with D perhaps matching TRBD1 (5 bases). The CDR3 sequence is 13 residues long. From germline, CDR1 is SQVTM and CDR2 ANQGSEA. Trimming pared 6 bases from V and 7 bases from J, leaving 19 bases between. The CDR3 loop is CSVDSESSREQYF. DNA for the CDR3: TGCAGCGTCGACAGTGAGAGTTCTAGGGAGCAGTACTTC.

This CDR3 reads CASSQEFGTSGVEQFF. In nucleotides, the CDR3 is TGCGCCAGCAGCCAAGAATTTGGGACTAGCGGGGTTGAGCAGTTCTTC. This chain joins TRBV4-1 and TRBJ2-1, with TRBD2 identical over 13 bases. After removal of 0 bases from V and 9 bases from J, the junction contained 5 bases not matched to a gene. From germline, CDR1 is MGHRA and CDR2 YSYEKL. CDR3 length: 16 residues.

CDR3 sequence: CASSLAQSTAYSGEQYF. DNA of the CDR3: TGTGCCAGCAGCTTAGCCCAGAGTACAGCTTACTCTGGGGAGCAGTACTTC. The V gene is TRBV7-2, the J gene TRBJ2-7; D unresolved. The V gene lost 0 bases and the J gene lost 7 bases, with 22 bases spanning the gap. CDR3 size: 17 residues. The V gene's germline CDR1 is SGHTA and CDR2 FQGNSA.

The chain combines TRBV19 with TRBJ1-5, with D perhaps matching TRBD1 (5 bases). CDR1 LNHDA and CDR2 SQIVND come from the germline V gene (reference sequence). Trimming left V 4 bases short and J 7 bases short, with 11 bases between. This CDR3 region has 13 residues. For the CDR3, the DNA is TGTGCCAGTAGTAGGCAGGGTGAGCAGCCCCAGCATTTT. This sequence encodes CASSRQGEQPQHF.